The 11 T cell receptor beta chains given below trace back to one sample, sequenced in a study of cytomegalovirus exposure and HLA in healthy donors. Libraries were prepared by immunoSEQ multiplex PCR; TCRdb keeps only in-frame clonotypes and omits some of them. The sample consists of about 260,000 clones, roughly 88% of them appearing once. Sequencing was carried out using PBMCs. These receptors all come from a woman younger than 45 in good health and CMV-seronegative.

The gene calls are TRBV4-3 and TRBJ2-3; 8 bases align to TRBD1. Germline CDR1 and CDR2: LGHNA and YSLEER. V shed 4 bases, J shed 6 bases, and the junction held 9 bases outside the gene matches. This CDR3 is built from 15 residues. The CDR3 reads CASSPGTGWWDTQYF. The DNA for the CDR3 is TGCGCCAGCAGCCCAGGGACAGGTTGGTGGGATACGCAGTATTTT.

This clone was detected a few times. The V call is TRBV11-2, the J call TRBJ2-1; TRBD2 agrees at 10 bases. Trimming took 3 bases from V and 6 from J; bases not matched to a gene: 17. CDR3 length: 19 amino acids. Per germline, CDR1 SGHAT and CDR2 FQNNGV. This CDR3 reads CASSFFTSGDPWGGNEQFF. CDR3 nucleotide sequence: TGTGCCAGCAGCTTTTTCACTAGCGGGGACCCGTGGGGAGGCAATGAGCAGTTCTTC.

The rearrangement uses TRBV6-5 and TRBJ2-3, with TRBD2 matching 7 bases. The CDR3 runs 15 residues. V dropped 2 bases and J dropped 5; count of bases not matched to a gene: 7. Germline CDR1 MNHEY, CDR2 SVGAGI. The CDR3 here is CASSYGGRAGDTQYF. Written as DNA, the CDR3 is TGTGCCAGCAGTTACGGGGGGAGGGCCGGAGATACGCAGTATTTT.

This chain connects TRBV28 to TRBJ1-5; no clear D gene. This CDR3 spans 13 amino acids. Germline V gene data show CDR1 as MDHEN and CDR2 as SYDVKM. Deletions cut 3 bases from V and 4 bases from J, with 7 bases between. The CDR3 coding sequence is TGTGCCAGCAGTTTCTCTTTAAATCAGCCCCAGCATTTT. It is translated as CASSFSLNQPQHF.

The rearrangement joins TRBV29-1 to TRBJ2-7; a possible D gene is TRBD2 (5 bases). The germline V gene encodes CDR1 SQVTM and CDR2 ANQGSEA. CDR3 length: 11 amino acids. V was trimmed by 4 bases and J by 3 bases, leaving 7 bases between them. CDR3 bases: TGCAGCGTTGGCGGGCACTACGAGCAGTACTTC. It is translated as CSVGGHYEQYF.

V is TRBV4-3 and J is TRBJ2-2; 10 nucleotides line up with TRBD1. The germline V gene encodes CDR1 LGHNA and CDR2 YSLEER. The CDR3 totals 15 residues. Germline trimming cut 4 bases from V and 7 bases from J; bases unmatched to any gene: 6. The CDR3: CASSPHDRGLGELFF. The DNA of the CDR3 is TGCGCCAGCAGCCCACACGACAGGGGGCTCGGGGAGCTGTTTTTT.

CDR3 loop: CASSQGGQGLGYGYTF. CDR3 nucleotide sequence: TGCGCCAGCAGCCAAGGGGGACAGGGGCTCGGCTATGGCTACACCTTC. The chain uses TRBV4-1 and TRBJ1-2; TRBD1 aligns across 10 bases. The J segment lost 4 bases and the V segment lost 1 base, leaving 6 bases of the junction unmatched. The CDR3 consists of 16 residues. Germline CDR1 reads MGHRA; CDR2 reads YSYEKL.

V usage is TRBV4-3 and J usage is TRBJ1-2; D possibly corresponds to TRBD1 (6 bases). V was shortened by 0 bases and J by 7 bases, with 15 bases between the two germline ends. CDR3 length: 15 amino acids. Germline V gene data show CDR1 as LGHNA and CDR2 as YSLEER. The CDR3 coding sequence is TGCGCCAGCAGCCAAGATCCGAAGGGGGTTGCTGGCTACACCTTC. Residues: CASSQDPKGVAGYTF.

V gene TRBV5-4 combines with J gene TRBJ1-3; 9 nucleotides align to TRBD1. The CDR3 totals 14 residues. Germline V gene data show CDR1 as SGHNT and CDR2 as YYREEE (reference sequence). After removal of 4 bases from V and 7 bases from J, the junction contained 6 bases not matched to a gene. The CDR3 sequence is CASSQGQGGNTIYF. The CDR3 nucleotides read TGTGCCAGCAGCCAGGGACAGGGCGGGAACACCATATATTTT.

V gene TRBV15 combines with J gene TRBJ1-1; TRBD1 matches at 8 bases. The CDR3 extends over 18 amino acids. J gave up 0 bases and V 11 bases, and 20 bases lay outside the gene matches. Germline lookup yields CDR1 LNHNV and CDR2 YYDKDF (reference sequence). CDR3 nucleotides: TGTGCCGCCGCGACCAGGGGGCCGTCGACCAATATGAACACTGAAGCTTTCTTT. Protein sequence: CAAATRGPSTNMNTEAFF.

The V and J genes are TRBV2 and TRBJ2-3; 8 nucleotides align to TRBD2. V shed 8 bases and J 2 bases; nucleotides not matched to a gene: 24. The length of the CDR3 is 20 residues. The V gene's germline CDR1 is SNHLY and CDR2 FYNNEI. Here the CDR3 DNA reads TGTGCCAGCTCCCGGGGGGGGGCGATTTGGCGGGGAGAAGACACAGATACGCAGTATTTT. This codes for CASSRGGAIWRGEDTDTQYF. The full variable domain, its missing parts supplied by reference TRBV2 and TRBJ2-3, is EPEVTQTPSHQVTQMGQEVILRCVPISNHLYFYWYRQILGQKVEFLVSFYNNEISEKSEIFDDQFSVERPDGSNFTLKIRSTKLEDSAMYFCASSRGGAIWRGEDTDTQYFGPGTRLTVL.